One and the same sample provided the 7 T cell receptor beta chains below, sequenced in a study of CXCR3-negative and CXCR3-positive naive CD8 T cells. The authors made the TRB cDNA libraries by 5' RACE using UMI labels. TCRdb re-analyzed the 5' RACE reads; it lists each CDR3 protein once, without DNA. The sample has some 150,000 distinct CDR3 sequences. The study's findings and limits: Relative to CXCR3-negative naive cells, CXCR3-positive naive cells had more hydrophobic TRB CDR3s.

No antigens are known for them. The material sequenced was naive CXCR3+ CD8+ T cells from blood. The sample's subset: CD45RO-CCR7+CD27+CD95- naive CD8+ T cells expressing CXCR3 (TNR3+). The receptors here all came from a human donor in good health. Some clones in this sample may be carry-over from other donors' samples.

J is TRBJ2-2 and V is TRBV29-1. CDR3 length: 13 amino acids. Germline V gene sequence: CDR1 SQVTM, CDR2 ANQGSEA. CDR3 in amino acids: CSVGQNLAGELFF.

The chain combines TRBV12-3 or TRBV12-4 with TRBJ2-1; TCRdb's D gene call, TRBD1, goes unchecked for lack of DNA. The CDR3 runs 13 residues. CDR3 loop: CASSEIQGNEQFF.

CDR3 in amino acids: CASSDIGAGGPNEQFF. This chain joins TRBV7-9 and TRBJ2-1; the TRBD2 assignment by TCRdb is unverifiable without DNA. Germline CDR1 SEHNR, CDR2 FQNEAQ (reference sequence). The CDR3 loop spans 16 amino acids.

The chain joins TRBV7-9 to TRBJ1-2. The CDR3 consists of 15 residues. From germline, CDR1 is SEHNR and CDR2 FQNEAQ (reference sequence). This CDR3 reads CASSLDPKETYGYTF.

V and J are TRBV20-1 and TRBJ1-2. This CDR3 is 12 amino acids long. CDR1 is DFQATT, CDR2 SNEGSKA, per germline (reference sequence). The CDR3 is CSARALDFGYTF.

This chain connects TRBV20-1 to TRBJ2-7; the TCRdb call, TRBD1, lacks DNA for checking. Looked up from germline, CDR1 is DFQATT and CDR2 is SNEGSKA (reference sequence). The CDR3 contains 13 residues. This chain's CDR3 is CSAREGQVYEQYF.

This chain links TRBV20-1 with TRBJ2-1; the D gene TCRdb calls, TRBD1, cannot be checked with no DNA. This CDR3 has 16 amino acids. The V gene's germline CDR1 is DFQATT and CDR2 SNEGSKA (reference sequence). CDR3 residues: CSARDTSGGLYNEQFF.